Listed here are 22 T cell receptor beta chains from one sample, sequenced in a study of breast tumors, draining lymph nodes, adjacent tissues. Samples came from axillary lymph nodes draining the breast cancer. MiXCR, run by TCRdb on the multiplex PCR reads, gives a single entry per CDR3 protein. The data hold roughly 120,000 distinct CDR3 sequences, with 15% to 20% observed a single time. The sequenced sample was axillary lymph node tissue. The receptors were gathered from a female donor with breast cancer. Some clones in this sample may be carry-over from other donors' samples.

On this clonotype itself: Since a much larger clone is just one base distant, this may be a read error. This sequence joins TRBV6-5 and TRBJ2-6; possible D gene TRBD2, 5 bases. V was cut by 8 bases and J by 5 bases, with 7 bases left in between. There are 12 residues in the CDR3. The germline CDR1 and CDR2 sequences are MNHEY and SVGAGI. The CDR3, as DNA: TGTGCCAGCGGGAGAAGGGCCAACGTCCTGACTTTC. This sequence encodes CASGRRANVLTF.

In its sample, this clonotype was seen many times. With a much larger clone just one base away, this may be a read error. The V call is TRBV2, the J call TRBJ2-1, with D perhaps TRBD2 (7 bases). The CDR3 spans 16 residues. V lost 5 bases and J 8 bases, leaving 22 bases between the germline ends. CDR1 and CDR2 (germline): SNHLY, FYNNEI. CDR3 nucleotides: TGTGCCAGCAGTAGGGGGGTAGGGGGGGGATCCGATGAGCAGTTCTTC. Translating gives CASSRGVGGGSDEQFF.

The table lists this clonotype with many counts. V usage is TRBV5-1 and J usage is TRBJ2-7, with 7 bases identical to TRBD1. Germline loops: CDR1 SGHRS, CDR2 YFSETQ. This CDR3 contains 13 residues. J gave up 5 bases and V 3 bases, and 5 bases lay outside the gene matches. The CDR3 nucleotides read TGCGCCAGCAGCTCCCAAGGGGGCGACGAGCAGTACTTC. Translated, it gives CASSSQGGDEQYF. Full variable domain (outside the CDR3, taken from reference TRBV5-1 and TRBJ2-7): KAGVTQTPRYLIKTRGQQVTLSCSPISGHRSVSWYQQTPGQGLQFLFEYFSETQRNKGNFPGRFSGRQFSNSRSEMNVSTLELGDSALYLCASSSQGGDEQYFGPGTRLTVT.

Comment on this clonotype: This may arise from a read error, as a much more abundant clone is one base away. The chain links TRBV7-3 to TRBJ2-2, with 10 bases matching TRBD2. The germline gives CDR1 SGHTA, CDR2 FQGTGA. The CDR3 consists of 17 residues. The CDR3 sequence: CAGSLTSSGSSTGELFF. The CDR3 DNA sequence: TGTGCCGGCAGCTTAACATCTAGCGGGAGTAGTACCGGGGAGCTGTTTTTT.

The chain couples TRBV6-5 to TRBJ2-1; possibly TRBD1 or TRBD2 for D (5 bases each). CDR1 MNHEY and CDR2 SVGAGI come from the germline V gene. The CDR3 extends over 22 amino acids. Trimming removed 2 bases from V and 0 bases from J, with 29 bases in between. As DNA, the CDR3 is TGTGCCAGCAGTTACACCTCAGGGAGAGCTCCTATGTCTGAGAGCTCCTACAATGAGCAGTTCTTC. Residues: CASSYTSGRAPMSESSYNEQFF.

At least ten counts were recorded for this clonotype. The genes are TRBV6-2 or TRBV6-3 and TRBJ1-5, with 9 bases matching TRBD1. CDR1 is MNHEY and CDR2 is SVGEGT in the germline V gene. This CDR3 contains 17 residues. V lost 6 bases, J lost 3 bases, and 12 bases stayed unmatched. The CDR3 here is CASSDTRDREINQPQHF. The DNA for the CDR3 is TGTGCCAGCAGCGATACCCGGGACAGGGAAATCAATCAGCCCCAGCATTTT.

Concerning this clonotype itself: Given a much more abundant clone one base away, this may be a read error. This chain links TRBV4-1 with TRBJ2-2; 8 bases line up with TRBD2. Germline V gene sequence: CDR1 MGHRA, CDR2 YSYEKL. CDR3 length: 16 residues. CDR3 bases: TGCGCCAGCAGCCTCACCGGGAGGGCCAGCACCGGGGAGCCGTTTTTT. As protein: CASSLTGRASTGEPFF.

This clonotype was found many times. The chain uses TRBV19 and TRBJ1-4, with TRBD1 matching over 9 bases. The germline V gene encodes CDR1 LNHDA and CDR2 SQIVND (reference sequence). This CDR3 has 14 residues. Germline trimming cut 6 bases from V and 6 bases from J; bases unmatched to any gene: 5. CDR3 coding DNA: TGTGCCAGTAGGAAGACAGGGGGTGATGAAAAACTGTTTTTT. This sequence encodes CASRKTGGDEKLFF.

This clonotype was picked up many times. The rearrangement links TRBV7-9 to TRBJ1-6; D possibly corresponds to TRBD1 (5 bases). This CDR3 spans 14 amino acids. Germline CDR1 SEHNR, CDR2 FQNEAQ (reference sequence). Trimming shortened V by 8 bases and J by 0 bases, and 8 bases separated the two germline ends. CDR3 loop: CASGGDSYNSPLHF. DNA of the CDR3: TGTGCCAGCGGGGGGGACTCCTATAATTCACCCCTCCACTTT.

The rearrangement uses TRBV27 and TRBJ2-2; 7 nucleotides match TRBD2. CDR3 length: 17 residues. V shed 4 bases and J 2 bases; nucleotides not matched to a gene: 10. Germline V gives CDR1 MNHEY, CDR2 SMNVEV (reference sequence). The chain's CDR3 is CASSSPSREGNTGELFF. The CDR3 bases are TGTGCCAGCAGTTCACCGAGTAGGGAGGGAAACACCGGGGAGCTGTTTTTT.

This clonotype showed up many times. J is TRBJ1-5 and V is TRBV10-2; D remains ambiguous. The CDR3 is made up of 12 amino acids. The germline V gene encodes CDR1 WSHSY and CDR2 SAAADI. V was trimmed by 0 bases and J by 6 bases, leaving 3 bases between them. CDR3 in DNA: TGCGCCAGCAGTGAGTCTGCTCAGCCCCAGCATTTT. Residues: CASSESAQPQHF.

This clonotype showed up many times. One end of the junction fails to match germline, which may point to a read error. The rearrangement links TRBV7-7 to TRBJ2-1; D not certain. This CDR3 spans 13 amino acids. Germline values: CDR1 SSHAT, CDR2 FNYEAQ (reference sequence). DNA of the CDR3: TGTGCTAGCAGCTTAGCCGGAAACAATGAGCAGTTCTTC. The encoded protein is CASSLAGNNEQFF.

Ten or more counts support this clonotype. V is TRBV4-1 and J is TRBJ2-1; the match to TRBD2 covers 7 bases. This CDR3 region has 16 residues. CDR1 MGHRA and CDR2 YSYEKL come from the germline V gene. Germline trimming cut 6 bases from V and 2 bases from J; bases unmatched to any gene: 10. DNA of the CDR3: TGCGCCAGCAGGCACTCTAGCGGAGATACCTACAATGAGCAGTTCTTC. Translating it yields CASRHSSGDTYNEQFF.

This clonotype turned up a few times. The V gene is TRBV9, the J gene TRBJ2-3, with TRBD1 identical over 10 bases. Trimming took 4 bases from V and 3 from J; bases not matched to a gene: 17. Germline CDR1 SGDLS, CDR2 YYNGEE. This CDR3 has 19 amino acids. Written as DNA, the CDR3 is TGTGCCAGCAGCCCCTTTTCCCTTCGACAGGGGGCATCGACAGATACGCAGTATTTT. Its protein is CASSPFSLRQGASTDTQYF.

In this sample, this clonotype turned up many times. The chain joins TRBV7-2 to TRBJ2-3; D might be TRBD1 (6 bases). Germline V gene sequence: CDR1 SGHTA, CDR2 FQGNSA. V was pared by 1 base and J by 2 bases, with 13 bases between. This CDR3 comprises 16 residues. The CDR3 is CASSLVGTQHTDTQYF. The CDR3 DNA reads as TGTGCCAGCAGCTTAGTGGGGACACAGCACACAGATACGCAGTATTTT.

Comments on this clonotype: Since a much larger clone is just one base distant, this may be a read error. V is TRBV20-1 and J is TRBJ2-1; TRBD1 matches at 12 bases. There are 16 residues in the CDR3. CDR1 is DFQATT and CDR2 is SNEGSKA in the germline V gene (reference sequence). In DNA form, the CDR3 reads TGCAGTGCAATTCCCTGGCGGGACAGGGGGCTGGATGAGCGGTTCTTC. It translates to CSAIPWRDRGLDERFF.

This clonotype was observed a few times. V is TRBV6-2 or TRBV6-3 and J is TRBJ2-3; 7 positions match TRBD2. Germline CDR1 MNHEY, CDR2 SVGEGT. The CDR3 sequence is 14 residues long. Trimming at V came to 6 bases and at J to 6 bases, leaving 9 bases not matched to a gene. The CDR3 DNA reads TGTGCCAGCAGGCGGGCCGCGACTAGCGATACGCAGTATTTT. As protein: CASRRAATSDTQYF.

The sample holds many counts of this clonotype. The V and J genes are TRBV6-5 and TRBJ2-7; 10 nucleotides agree with TRBD1. The trim removed 4 bases at V and 3 bases at J, leaving 6 bases unmatched. The CDR3 runs to 15 residues. Germline CDR1 is MNHEY and CDR2 is SVGAGI. CDR3 nucleotides: TGTGCCAGCAGTTGGGGACAGGGGACTCACTACGAGCAGTACTTC. As protein: CASSWGQGTHYEQYF.

In its sample, this clonotype was seen a few times. This chain joins TRBV5-1 and TRBJ2-2, with 7 bases fitting TRBD2. The CDR3 is made up of 16 amino acids. V trimming: 3 bases; J trimming: 4 bases; junction bases outside the gene matches: 9. The germline V gene encodes CDR1 SGHRS and CDR2 YFSETQ. This CDR3 is CASSSPGGYGTGELFF. The CDR3 DNA follows: TGCGCCAGCAGCTCCCCGGGGGGTTACGGCACCGGGGAGCTGTTTTTT.

The chain combines TRBV11-3 with TRBJ1-5, with 9 bases aligning to TRBD1. Losses at the gene ends were 7 bases for V and 0 bases for J; bases not matched to a gene: 22. In germline, CDR1 is SGHNT, CDR2 YENEEA. The CDR3 has 21 residues. The CDR3 DNA follows: TGTGCCAGCACCCAGCGGGGGCGACGGGACAGGGTTGCCTATAGCAATCAGCCCCAGCATTTT. Its protein product is CASTQRGRRDRVAYSNQPQHF.

This clonotype was seen a few times. Since a much larger clone is just one base distant, this may be a read error. V and J are TRBV5-4 and TRBJ2-5; 7 nucleotides line up with TRBD1. The ends lost 4 bases at V and 2 bases at J; junction bases unmatched: 2. The CDR3 is 13 amino acids. The V gene's germline CDR1 is SGHNT and CDR2 YYREEE (reference sequence). The CDR3 is CASSEGQQETQYF. In DNA form, the CDR3 reads TGTGCCAGCAGCGAGGGACAGCAAGAGACCCAGTACTTC.

This clonotype was observed many times. The rearrangement links TRBV6-6 to TRBJ2-7; D gene uncertain. There are 13 residues in the CDR3. The germline CDR1 and CDR2 sequences are MNHNY and SVGAGI (reference sequence). V shed 2 bases and J shed 0 bases, with 5 bases lying between them. The CDR3 loop is CASSYGISYEQYF. CDR3 in DNA: TGTGCCAGCAGTTACGGGATCTCCTACGAGCAGTACTTC.